The text below deals with one T cell receptor (beta chain). The antigen is not known. This sample is part of a study of CD4 T cell repertoires in COVID-19. As for the study in general: CFSE-low cells expanded approximately eleven days with IL-2, then restimulated with other coronavirus spikes. Study conclusions and caveats: Several top expanded SARS-CoV-2-reactive clonotypes were shared by two or three memory subsets. In SARS-CoV and/or HKU1 spike cultures, between roughly 6 and 26% of SARS-CoV-2 clonotypes reappeared.

Germline V gene lookup returns CDR1 SGHDN and CDR2 FVKESK. The CDR3 is 16 amino acids. V was pared by 4 bases and J by 2 bases, with 5 bases of the junction left unmatched. Only in-frame clones appear in the TCRdb table, and some are missing; sequencing was by immunoSEQ multiplex PCR. The top ten clones hold 0.66% of a sample with more than 20,000 clones, about 93% of them seen once. No culture step preceded sequencing of the ex vivo isolated memory T cells. The sequencing used circulating follicular helper CD4+ T cells (cTfh) from blood, collected before the COVID-19 pandemic. This chain links TRBV14 with TRBJ2-7; TRBD2 matches at 13 bases. This TCR was recovered from a human donor who had COVID-19. The CDR3 DNA sequence: TGTGCCAGCAGCCGGACCGGGACTAGCGGGACCTACGAGCAGTACTTC. It is translated as CASSRTGTSGTYEQYF.